The 32 T cell receptor beta chains listed next were all sequenced from one sample in a study of a mutant IDH1 vaccine in newly diagnosed glioma. Stated time point: week 47, end of study. In the vaccine, a single dose held 300 ug of the mutant IDH1 20-mer peptide, along with topical imiquimod. Assay: immunoSEQ multiplex PCR; the TCRdb copy retains only in-frame clones and omits some. The sample lists around 53,000 clones, roughly 84% seen once, with approximately 4.3% in the top ten. Their specific antigens are unknown. The sequencing used PBMCs, collected from a glioma patient whose treatment included an IDH1 peptide vaccine. The source is a woman aged 25 to 39 with glioma. Some clones in this sample may be carry-over from other donors' samples.

This chain joins TRBV13 and TRBJ2-5, with 9 bases fitting TRBD2. The V gene end was trimmed by 7 bases and the J gene end by 3 bases; junction bases not matched to a gene: 9. This CDR3 contains 15 residues. Germline values: CDR1 PRHDT, CDR2 FYEKMQ (reference sequence). CDR3: CASTGGSGSEETQYF. The CDR3 bases are TGTGCCAGCACTGGGGGTAGCGGGAGCGAAGAGACCCAGTACTTC.

V is TRBV6-1 and J is TRBJ1-1, with D possibly matching TRBD1 (6 bases). The CDR3 extends over 14 amino acids. CDR1 MNHNS and CDR2 SASEGT come from the germline V gene. V was shortened by 4 bases and J by 1 base, with 10 bases between the two germline ends. The CDR3 DNA is TGTGCCAGCAGTGCCGGGGGGGCGAACACTGAAGCTTTCTTT. Translating gives CASSAGGANTEAFF.

The chain carries TRBV7-6 and TRBJ1-5; D is undetermined. V shed 8 bases and J shed 3 bases, with 17 bases lying between them. CDR1 SGHVS and CDR2 FNYEAQ come from the germline V gene. The CDR3 totals 15 residues. CDR3: CASGPRERNNQPQHF. The CDR3 bases are TGTGCCAGCGGTCCCCGGGAGAGAAACAATCAGCCCCAGCATTTT. Variable domain in full (rest from reference TRBV7-6 and TRBJ1-5): GAGVSQSPRYKVTKRGQDVALRCDPISGHVSLYWYRQALGQGPEFLTYFNYEAQQDKSGLPNDRFSAERPEGSISTLTIQRTEQRDSAMYRCASGPRERNNQPQHFGDGTRLSIL.

Only one count was recorded for this clone. CDR3 region: CASSLTGNNYGYTF. CDR3 DNA sequence: TGTGCCAGCAGCTTGACAGGGAATAACTATGGCTACACCTTC. The J gene is TRBJ1-2, the V gene TRBV5-6; D may be TRBD1 (6 bases). Per the germline V gene, CDR1 is SGHDT and CDR2 is YYEEEE. Trimming shortened V by 1 base and J by 1 base, and 8 bases separated the two germline ends. The CDR3 runs 14 residues.

V is TRBV4-1 and J is TRBJ1-3; D is unclear. This CDR3 region has 17 residues. CDR1 MGHRA and CDR2 YSYEKL come from the germline V gene. Trimming cost V 0 bases and J 0 bases, with 12 bases left between them. CDR3 in DNA: TGCGCCAGCAGCCAAGAGGTCCCGGGGTACTCTGGAAACACCATATATTTT. Its protein product is CASSQEVPGYSGNTIYF.

The chain is built from TRBV19 and TRBJ1-2; D gene uncertain. Germline CDR1 is LNHDA and CDR2 is SQIVND (reference sequence). V was trimmed by 4 bases and J by 0 bases, leaving 9 bases between them. This CDR3 has 14 amino acids. CDR3 residues: CASSTFAANYGYTF. The CDR3 DNA reads as TGTGCCAGTAGTACTTTCGCAGCTAACTATGGCTACACCTTC.

This clone came up once. This rearrangement joins TRBV15 to TRBJ2-1, with D tentatively TRBD1 or TRBD2 (5 bases each). Trimming shortened V by 3 bases and J by 4 bases, and 10 bases separated the two germline ends. Per germline, CDR1 LNHNV and CDR2 YYDKDF (reference sequence). The CDR3 has 14 residues. The CDR3, as DNA: TGTGCCACCAGCAGGAACGGGGCTTACAATGAGCAGTTCTTC. Translating it yields CATSRNGAYNEQFF. Full variable domain (missing parts from reference TRBV15 and TRBJ2-1): DAMVIQNPRYQVTQFGKPVTLSCSQTLNHNVMYWYQQKSSQAPKLLFHYYDKDFNNEADTPDNFQSRRPNTSFCFLDIRSPGLGDTAMYLCATSRNGAYNEQFFGPGTRLTVL.

The rearrangement links TRBV27 to TRBJ2-6, with TRBD2 matching over 7 bases. The V gene end was trimmed by 4 bases and the J gene end by 0 bases; junction bases not matched to a gene: 12. Looked up from germline, CDR1 is MNHEY and CDR2 is SMNVEV (reference sequence). The CDR3 is made up of 19 amino acids. CDR3 sequence (DNA): TGTGCCAGCAGTTCCGCCCGGCTAGCGGATAGCTCTGGGGCCAACGTCCTGACTTTC. Translated, it gives CASSSARLADSSGANVLTF.

The chain links TRBV5-4 to TRBJ1-2, with 7 bases matching TRBD1. Germline V gives CDR1 SGHNT, CDR2 YYREEE (reference sequence). The CDR3 spans 16 residues. The V and J ends lost 1 base and 0 bases, in that order; junction bases with no gene match: 6. CDR3: CASSLPGGGTNYGYTF. CDR3 in DNA: TGTGCCAGCAGCTTGCCAGGGGGGGGGACTAACTATGGCTACACCTTC. Together with reference TRBV5-4 and TRBJ1-2, the CDR3 gives the full variable domain: ETGVTQSPTHLIKTRGQQVTLRCSSQSGHNTVSWYQQALGQGPQFIFQYYREEENGRGNFPPRFSGLQFPNYSSELNVNALELDDSALYLCASSLPGGGTNYGYTFGSGTRLTVV.

In this sample, this clone turned up a few times. The chain joins TRBV20-1 to TRBJ1-1; D is uncertain. CDR3 length: 11 amino acids. CDR1 and CDR2 from the germline V gene are DFQATT and SNEGSKA (reference sequence). V lost 3 bases and J 6 bases, leaving 8 bases between the germline ends. The CDR3 loop reads CSARKGPEAFF. CDR3 in DNA: TGCAGTGCTAGGAAAGGACCTGAAGCTTTCTTT.

The rearrangement uses TRBV30 and TRBJ1-3, with TRBD1 as a possible D gene (5 bases). The CDR3 covers 13 residues. V lost 5 bases and J lost 2, with 10 bases in between. CDR1 is GTSNPN and CDR2 is SVGIG in the germline V gene (reference sequence). The CDR3 loop reads CAWFRGTGNTIYF. CDR3 nucleotides: TGTGCCTGGTTCCGGGGGACTGGAAACACCATATATTTT.

The genes are TRBV6-6 and TRBJ1-6; D unclear. V shed 5 bases and J shed 5 bases, with 10 bases lying between them. Germline loops: CDR1 MNHNY, CDR2 SVGAGI (reference sequence). The CDR3 spans 14 residues. The CDR3: CASSRTENNSPLHF. CDR3 nucleotide sequence: TGTGCCAGCAGTCGGACGGAGAATAATTCACCCCTCCACTTT.

The gene calls are TRBV27 and TRBJ1-3; tentative D call: TRBD1 (6 bases). The CDR3 has 13 residues. Germline values: CDR1 MNHEY, CDR2 SMNVEV (reference sequence). Trimming left V 6 bases short and J 4 bases short, with 10 bases between. CDR3 coding DNA: TGTGCCAGCAGCCCCAGGGGCGGAAACACCATATATTTT. It specifies CASSPRGGNTIYF.

J is TRBJ2-5 and V is TRBV4-1, with D possibly matching TRBD2 (6 bases). The CDR3 loop spans 17 amino acids. The V gene lost 1 base and the J gene lost 0 bases, with 15 bases spanning the gap. Germline V gives CDR1 MGHRA, CDR2 YSYEKL. The CDR3 bases are TGCGCCAGCAGCCAAGGGAGGGGACTGGACCACCAAGAGACCCAGTACTTC. The encoded protein is CASSQGRGLDHQETQYF.

This clone was observed once. V usage is TRBV7-9 and J usage is TRBJ1-3; TRBD1 is a possible D gene (6 bases). Trimming took off 6 bases at V and 0 bases at J, with 15 bases between the two ends. Germline CDR1 is SEHNR and CDR2 is FQNEAQ (reference sequence). CDR3 size: 16 residues. CDR3 sequence: CASSPRGQNSGNTIYF. For the CDR3, the DNA is TGTGCCAGCAGTCCCAGGGGACAAAACTCTGGAAACACCATATATTTT. Variable domain in full (rest from reference TRBV7-9 and TRBJ1-3): DTGVSQNPRHKITKRGQNVTFRCDPISEHNRLYWYRQTLGQGPEFLTYFQNEAQLEKSRLLSDRFSAERPKGSFSTLEIQRTEQGDSAMYLCASSPRGQNSGNTIYFGEGSWLTVV.

The chain couples TRBV6-5 to TRBJ1-5; tentatively, D is TRBD1 (5 bases). The germline gives CDR1 MNHEY, CDR2 SVGAGI. The CDR3 covers 13 residues. The V and J ends lost 8 bases and 6 bases respectively, with 14 bases between them. The DNA of the CDR3 is TGTGCCAGCGGTACAGGTAATGGTCAGCCCCAGCATTTT. Translation gives CASGTGNGQPQHF.

In its sample, this clone was seen a few times. This chain links TRBV27 with TRBJ1-5; D unresolved. Trimming stripped 3 bases from V and 6 bases from J, with 6 bases between. The CDR3 loop spans 12 amino acids. Germline V gene data show CDR1 as MNHEY and CDR2 as SMNVEV (reference sequence). The CDR3 nucleotides read TGTGCCAGCAGTTTCGCAGGTCAGCCCCAGCATTTT. Translating gives CASSFAGQPQHF.

The rearrangement joins TRBV30 to TRBJ1-2; 9 bases align to TRBD1. CDR3 size: 13 residues. J gave up 7 bases and V 4 bases, and 7 bases lay outside the gene matches. Per the germline V gene, CDR1 is GTSNPN and CDR2 is SVGIG (reference sequence). The CDR3, as DNA: TGTGCCTGGACCCTGGGACAGGGACTTGGCTACACCTTC. This encodes CAWTLGQGLGYTF.

This clone was detected only a few times. The chain combines TRBV28 with TRBJ2-7; D call uncertain. CDR1 MDHEN and CDR2 SYDVKM come from the germline V gene. The CDR3 has 15 residues. Trimming removed 7 bases from V and 2 bases from J, with 18 bases in between. The chain's CDR3 is CASTNLDSPPYEQYF. CDR3 DNA: TGTGCCAGCACCAACCTCGACTCACCTCCCTACGAGCAGTACTTC. Based on the CDR3 plus reference TRBV28 and TRBJ2-7, the full variable domain is DVKVTQSSRYLVKRTGEKVFLECVQDMDHENMFWYRQDPGLGLRLIYFSYDVKMKEKGDIPEGYSVSREKKERFSLILESASTNQTSMYLCASTNLDSPPYEQYFGPGTRLTVT.

CDR3 nucleotide sequence: TGTGCCAGCAGTAGGGACAGCTCTAACTATGGCTACACCTTC. Translated: CASSRDSSNYGYTF. The V and J genes are TRBV7-2 and TRBJ1-2; TRBD1 matches at 7 bases. Looked up from germline, CDR1 is SGHTA and CDR2 is FQGNSA. The CDR3 covers 14 residues. V gave up 6 bases and J gave up 0 bases; unmatched junction bases: 4.

The chain combines TRBV5-6 with TRBJ2-1, with D possibly being TRBD2 (6 bases). CDR3 size: 16 residues. Trimming cost V 3 bases and J 3 bases, with 16 bases left between them. Per germline, CDR1 SGHDT and CDR2 YYEEEE. The chain's CDR3 is CASSSPLVADYNEQFF. CDR3 nucleotides: TGTGCCAGCAGCTCCCCGTTGGTAGCGGACTACAATGAGCAGTTCTTC.

The chain employs TRBV7-9 and TRBJ2-5; D ambiguous. Germline loops: CDR1 SEHNR, CDR2 FQNEAQ (reference sequence). This CDR3 region has 12 residues. Trimming took 1 base from V and 4 from J, leaving 4 bases between them. CDR3 sequence: CASSLGVETQYF. The CDR3 coding sequence is TGTGCCAGCAGCTTAGGGGTAGAGACCCAGTACTTC.

The chain has TRBV5-6 and TRBJ1-1; D remains unclear. Germline V gene lookup returns CDR1 SGHDT and CDR2 YYEEEE. This CDR3 spans 16 amino acids. With 0 bases removed from V and 3 bases from J, the gap between germline ends came to 15 bases. CDR3 nucleotide sequence: TGTGCCAGCAGCTTGGGAAGGCGCGCTTTTGACACTGAAGCTTTCTTT. Its protein product is CASSLGRRAFDTEAFF.

The chain has TRBV30 and TRBJ1-5; 10 nucleotides agree with TRBD1. This CDR3 region has 16 residues. V lost 6 bases and J lost 4; bases outside the gene matches: 12. Germline V lookup: CDR1 GTSNPN, CDR2 SVGIG (reference sequence). CDR3: CACRTGWDRGNQPQHF. The CDR3 DNA is TGTGCCTGCCGGACCGGATGGGACAGGGGTAATCAGCCCCAGCATTTT.

The chain joins TRBV21-1 to TRBJ1-1; whether TRBD1, the table's D call, matches the DNA was not checked. TRBV21-1 is labeled a pseudogene. This CDR3 spans 16 amino acids. Here the CDR3 DNA reads TGTGCCAGCAGCAAAGTTAGACAGAAGGGGAACACTGAAGCTTTCTTT. It specifies CASSKVRQKGNTEAFF.

CDR3 nucleotide sequence: TGTGCTAGTGGTTTTGGGGTCTACGAGCAGTACTTC. As protein: CASGFGVYEQYF. V and J are TRBV12-5 and TRBJ2-7; D remains ambiguous. Looked up from germline, CDR1 is LGHNT and CDR2 is FRNRAP. This CDR3 comprises 12 residues. Trimming took 3 bases from V and 3 from J, leaving 6 bases between them. Full variable domain (missing parts from reference TRBV12-5 and TRBJ2-7): DARVTQTPRHKVTEMGQEVTMRCQPILGHNTVFWYRQTMMQGLELLAYFRNRAPLDDSGMPKDRFSAEMPDATLATLKIQPSEPRDSAVYFCASGFGVYEQYFGPGTRLTVT.

The chain carries TRBV30 and TRBJ1-1; possible D gene TRBD1, 5 bases. V gave up 4 bases and J gave up 1 base, with 10 bases separating them. The CDR3 length is 13 residues. CDR1 and CDR2 (germline): GTSNPN, SVGIG (reference sequence). CDR3 nucleotides: TGTGCCTGGAATGGGACCCCGAACACTGAAGCTTTCTTT. Protein sequence: CAWNGTPNTEAFF.

In this sample, this clone turned up a few times. This sequence joins TRBV6-4 and TRBJ1-1; 10 nucleotides agree with TRBD1. CDR1 is MRHNA, CDR2 SNTAGT, per germline. The length of the CDR3 is 15 residues. V gave up 6 bases and J gave up 4 bases; unmatched junction bases: 8. The CDR3 sequence is CASSPQTGGLTEAFF. CDR3 DNA sequence: TGTGCCAGCAGCCCCCAGACAGGGGGCCTCACTGAAGCTTTCTTT.

The chain has TRBV6-1 and TRBJ1-2, with D possibly matching TRBD1 (5 bases). The germline CDR1 and CDR2 sequences are MNHNS and SASEGT. The CDR3 has 15 amino acids. Trimming removed 7 bases from V and 4 bases from J, with 19 bases in between. For the CDR3, the DNA is TGTGCCAGCATCGGGGACGGACGGACCGTCTATGGCTACACCTTC. Translating it yields CASIGDGRTVYGYTF.

The chain joins TRBV19 to TRBJ2-7, with 9 bases matching TRBD1. The CDR3 totals 16 residues. J gave up 7 bases and V 1 base, and 11 bases lay outside the gene matches. Per germline, CDR1 LNHDA and CDR2 SQIVND (reference sequence). Here the CDR3 reads CASSIARDRVFEEQYF. DNA of the CDR3: TGTGCCAGTAGTATAGCCCGGGACAGGGTATTCGAGGAGCAGTACTTC. Full variable domain (outside the CDR3, taken from reference TRBV19 and TRBJ2-7): DGGITQSPKYLFRKEGQNVTLSCEQNLNHDAMYWYRQDPGQGLRLIYYSQIVNDFQKGDIAEGYSVSREKKESFPLTVTSAQKNPTAFYLCASSIARDRVFEEQYFGPGTRLTVT.

This rearrangement joins TRBV6-5 to TRBJ2-7; weak D call: TRBD1 (5 bases). Germline loops: CDR1 MNHEY, CDR2 SVGAGI. The CDR3 contains 14 residues. Trimming took off 0 bases at V and 3 bases at J, with 9 bases between the two ends. The CDR3 coding sequence is TGTGCCAGCAGTTACTCCTCAAGGGGCTACGAGCAGTACTTC. The encoded protein is CASSYSSRGYEQYF.

This chain uses TRBV5-1 with TRBJ2-7, with TRBD2 identical over 8 bases. V shed 4 bases, J shed 3 bases, and the junction held 6 bases outside the gene matches. The CDR3 totals 14 residues. Germline CDR1 reads SGHRS; CDR2 reads YFSETQ. The CDR3 sequence: CASSPRAGDYEQYF. The CDR3 DNA reads TGCGCCAGCAGCCCGCGAGCGGGAGACTACGAGCAGTACTTC.